These T cell receptor beta chains were read from a single sample in a study of T cell responses to AZD1222 COVID-19 vaccine. Assay used: immunoSEQ multiplex PCR; TCRdb lists only in-frame clones, some missing. The repertoire holds roughly 80,000 clones, with 90% as singletons. Sample: peripheral blood, taken 28 days after the second AZD1222 dose. These receptors were taken from an adult who received the AZD1222 COVID-19 vaccine. Each CDR3 is given with its conserved first and last residue. Each record gives: clone size, D gene, J gene, V gene, CDR3 protein, CDR3 DNA. A D gene is named only where the DNA matches it firmly. Expanded clones get a size class; other rows say once, few or many, or leave the size out.

abundance: NA
d_gene: NA
j_gene: TRBJ1-4
v_gene: TRBV5-1
CDR3aa: CASSLLATNEKLFF
CDR3nt: TGCGCCAGCAGCTTACTTGCAACTAATGAAAAACTGTTTTTT

abundance: NA
d_gene: NA
j_gene: TRBJ2-7
v_gene: TRBV4-1
CDR3aa: CASSFTPVGYEATRQEQYF
CDR3nt: TGCGCCAGCAGCTTTACGCCGGTAGGGTATGAGGCCACGAGACAAGAGCAGTACTTC

abundance: NA
d_gene: NA
j_gene: TRBJ1-1
v_gene: TRBV10-3
CDR3aa: CAISELAANTEAFF
CDR3nt: TGTGCCATCAGTGAGTTGGCAGCTAACACTGAAGCTTTCTTT

abundance: NA
d_gene: TRBD2
j_gene: TRBJ2-5
v_gene: TRBV5-1
CDR3aa: CASSLSSPSGSGETQYF
CDR3nt: TGCGCCAGCAGCTTGAGCTCGCCTAGCGGGAGTGGAGAGACCCAGTACTTC

abundance: few
d_gene: NA
j_gene: TRBJ2-1
v_gene: TRBV13
CDR3aa: CASSQLDRNEQFF
CDR3nt: TGTGCCAGCAGCCAACTGGACCGGAATGAGCAGTTCTTC

abundance: NA
d_gene: TRBD1
j_gene: TRBJ1-2
v_gene: TRBV12-3/TRBV12-4
CDR3aa: CASRAGQGYGYTF
CDR3nt: TGTGCCAGCAGGGCGGGACAGGGCTATGGCTACACCTTC

abundance: NA
d_gene: NA
j_gene: TRBJ2-7
v_gene: TRBV5-1
CDR3aa: CASSLANEQYF
CDR3nt: TGCGCCAGCAGCTTGGCTAACGAGCAGTACTTC

abundance: NA
d_gene: NA
j_gene: TRBJ2-3
v_gene: TRBV7-3
CDR3aa: CASRGPGTSTDTQYF
CDR3nt: TGTGCCAGCAGGGGACCAGGGACCTCGACAGATACGCAGTATTTT

abundance: NA
d_gene: NA
j_gene: TRBJ1-5
v_gene: TRBV2
CDR3aa: CASSTGPSNQPQHF
CDR3nt: TGTGCCAGCAGTACGGGACCGAGTAATCAGCCCCAGCATTTT

abundance: NA
d_gene: NA
j_gene: TRBJ2-1
v_gene: TRBV2
CDR3aa: CASTGSFSYNEQFF
CDR3nt: TGTGCCAGCACTGGGTCCTTCTCCTACAATGAGCAGTTCTTC

abundance: NA
d_gene: TRBD2
j_gene: TRBJ2-7
v_gene: TRBV2
CDR3aa: CASSEGPGGLYEQYF
CDR3nt: TGTGCCAGCAGTGAAGGGCCGGGAGGGCTGTACGAGCAGTACTTC

abundance: NA
d_gene: NA
j_gene: TRBJ2-5
v_gene: TRBV5-4
CDR3aa: CASSPSDSGPQETQYF
CDR3nt: TGTGCCAGCAGCCCGTCCGATAGCGGACCGCAAGAGACCCAGTACTTC

abundance: NA
d_gene: NA
j_gene: TRBJ2-5
v_gene: TRBV19
CDR3aa: CASSGDTQETQYF
CDR3nt: TGTGCCAGTAGCGGGGACACTCAAGAGACCCAGTACTTC

abundance: NA
d_gene: TRBD2
j_gene: TRBJ2-7
v_gene: TRBV3-1/TRBV3-2
CDR3aa: CASSQEGGSGGIPYEQYF
CDR3nt: TGTGCCAGCAGCCAAGAGGGCGGGAGCGGGGGGATACCCTACGAGCAGTACTTC

abundance: NA
d_gene: NA
j_gene: TRBJ2-7
v_gene: TRBV27
CDR3aa: CASSAPDDYEQYF
CDR3nt: TGTGCCAGCAGTGCCCCGGACGACTACGAGCAGTACTTC

abundance: NA
d_gene: NA
j_gene: TRBJ2-7
v_gene: TRBV19
CDR3aa: CASRDRDYEQYF
CDR3nt: TGTGCCAGCCGAGACAGAGACTACGAGCAGTACTTC

abundance: NA
d_gene: NA
j_gene: TRBJ1-5
v_gene: TRBV19
CDR3aa: CASTLTGHGQPQHF
CDR3nt: TGTGCCAGTACCCTAACAGGGCACGGTCAGCCCCAGCATTTT

abundance: NA
d_gene: NA
j_gene: TRBJ1-5
v_gene: TRBV5-1
CDR3aa: CASSLDRRNQPQHF
CDR3nt: TGCGCCAGCAGCTTGGACAGGAGAAATCAGCCCCAGCATTTT

abundance: NA
d_gene: NA
j_gene: TRBJ2-1
v_gene: TRBV19
CDR3aa: CASTPTASSVSGEQFF
CDR3nt: TGTGCCAGTACCCCAACCGCGAGTAGTGTTAGTGGTGAGCAGTTCTTC

abundance: NA
d_gene: TRBD2
j_gene: TRBJ2-7
v_gene: TRBV5-6
CDR3aa: CASSSITSGTLYEQYF
CDR3nt: TGTGCCAGCAGCTCCATAACTAGCGGGACTCTATACGAGCAGTACTTC